These 32 T cell receptor beta chains share one sample of origin, sequenced in a study of vaccination and CD4 T cells after COVID-19. The treatment denotes: roughly 11-day PBMC culture with coronavirus spike peptide pools or control peptides (ViraFEST assay). These receptors have no known antigen. Scientists ran DNA taken from cultured CD4+ T cells through the Oncomine TCR Beta short-read assay for sequencing. MiXCR, applied by TCRdb to the PCR reads, yields one record per CDR3 protein. The repertoire has about 15,000 distinct CDR3 sequences, over 70% of them found once; the top ten carry roughly 5%. Specimen: CD4+ T cells from blood, cultured in vitro. These receptors all come from a human donor who had recovered from COVID-19.

This rearrangement joins TRBV6-1 to TRBJ1-6; tentative D call: TRBD1 (5 bases). V lost 1 base, J lost 10 bases, and 17 bases lay in between. CDR1 is MNHNS and CDR2 is SASEGT in the germline V gene. The CDR3 is made up of 16 amino acids. CDR3 coding DNA: TGTGCCAGCAGTGAAGAGGCCAGGGTGGGAAGGTCACCCCTCCACTTT. This gives the protein CASSEEARVGRSPLHF.

The chain is built from TRBV27 and TRBJ1-5, with D unresolved. Germline CDR1 is MNHEY and CDR2 is SMNVEV (reference sequence). Trimming removed 6 bases at V and 4 bases at J, with 7 bases between. This CDR3 comprises 12 residues. Written as DNA, the CDR3 is TGTGCCAGCAGCCGTAGTAATCAGCCCCAGCATTTT. Its translation: CASSRSNQPQHF.

This chain links TRBV7-8 with TRBJ1-3, with D possibly being TRBD1 (6 bases). The CDR3 runs 14 residues. Germline CDR1 and CDR2: SGHVS and FQNEAQ. V lost 6 bases to trimming and J lost 3 bases, with 12 bases between them. The CDR3 DNA is TGTGCCAGCAGTCGAACGGACAGTGGAAACACCATATATTTT. It codes for CASSRTDSGNTIYF.

The genes are TRBV4-3 and TRBJ2-2, with 9 bases matching TRBD1. Germline trimming cut 3 bases from V and 4 bases from J; bases unmatched to any gene: 3. CDR1 is LGHNA and CDR2 is YSLEER in the germline V gene. This CDR3 is built from 15 residues. This CDR3 is CASSQGQGSTGELFF. CDR3 in DNA: TGCGCCAGCAGCCAGGGACAGGGTTCCACCGGGGAGCTGTTTTTT.

The rearrangement joins TRBV30 to TRBJ1-5; 7 bases line up with TRBD1. Germline V gene data show CDR1 as GTSNPN and CDR2 as SVGIG (reference sequence). The CDR3 is 16 residues long. V dropped 2 bases and J dropped 4; count of bases not matched to a gene: 11. DNA of the CDR3: TGTGCCTGGAGTCCTTCCTTTTTACAGGGGAATCAGCCCCAGCATTTT. Protein product: CAWSPSFLQGNQPQHF.

V and J are TRBV20-1 and TRBJ2-4; D is perhaps TRBD2 (6 bases). The CDR3 runs 13 residues. From germline, CDR1 is DFQATT and CDR2 SNEGSKA (reference sequence). V was clipped by 3 bases and J by 0 bases, with 6 bases between them. The DNA for the CDR3 is TGCAGTGCTAGGCGGGGAGCCAAAAACATTCAGTACTTC. Its protein is CSARRGAKNIQYF.

This chain links TRBV7-9 with TRBJ2-3, with 7 bases lining up with TRBD2. Germline loops: CDR1 SEHNR, CDR2 FQNEAQ (reference sequence). This CDR3 has 15 residues. V lost 7 bases, J lost 1 base, and 8 bases stayed unmatched. The CDR3 sequence: CASTRGGVGTDTQYF. The CDR3, as DNA: TGTGCCAGCACCCGTGGGGGGGTAGGCACAGATACGCAGTATTTT. The full variable domain, completed using reference TRBV7-9 and TRBJ2-3, is DTGVSQNPRHKITKRGQNVTFRCDPISEHNRLYWYRQTLGQGPEFLTYFQNEAQLEKSRLLSDRFSAERPKGSFSTLEIQRTEQGDSAMYLCASTRGGVGTDTQYFGPGTRLTVL.

The chain combines TRBV27 with TRBJ1-2; 7 bases map to TRBD1. The ends lost 2 bases at V and 0 bases at J; junction bases unmatched: 6. Germline CDR1 MNHEY, CDR2 SMNVEV (reference sequence). The CDR3 totals 16 residues. The CDR3 DNA reads as TGTGCCAGCAGTTTAAAGCTGACAGGGCCTAACTATGGCTACACCTTC. Amino acid sequence: CASSLKLTGPNYGYTF.

J is TRBJ2-7 and V is TRBV18; D call uncertain. Germline V gene data show CDR1 as KGHSH and CDR2 as LQKENI. The CDR3 consists of 13 residues. V lost 3 bases to trimming and J lost 6 bases, with 12 bases between them. CDR3 sequence: CASSPPGVSEQYF. The CDR3 bases are TGTGCCAGCTCACCCCCCGGAGTAAGCGAGCAGTACTTC. The full variable domain, in which reference TRBV18 and TRBJ2-7 provide the parts outside the CDR3, is NAGVMQNPRHLVRRRGQEARLRCSPMKGHSHVYWYRQLPEEGLKFMVYLQKENIIDESGMPKERFSAEFPKEGPSILRIQQVVRGDSAAYFCASSPPGVSEQYFGPGTRLTVT.

The rearrangement links TRBV20-1 to TRBJ1-1; 7 positions match TRBD1. V was clipped by 6 bases and J by 9 bases; unmatched bases: 10. Germline V gives CDR1 DFQATT, CDR2 SNEGSKA (reference sequence). This CDR3 is 12 amino acids long. CDR3 DNA sequence: TGCAGTGCGGGACAACAGGGGCTGAAAGCTTTCTTT. It is translated as CSAGQQGLKAFF.

The chain links TRBV30 to TRBJ1-5, with unresolved D. CDR1 is GTSNPN and CDR2 is SVGIG in the germline V gene (reference sequence). Trimming took 0 bases from V and 2 from J, leaving 5 bases between them. The CDR3 length is 13 residues. This CDR3 reads CAWSVSGNQPQHF. For the CDR3, the DNA is TGTGCCTGGAGTGTATCTGGCAATCAGCCCCAGCATTTT.

The rearrangement joins TRBV5-6 to TRBJ1-1; TRBD1 agrees at 7 bases. The CDR3 sequence is 18 residues long. The V and J ends lost 2 bases and 5 bases, in that order; junction bases with no gene match: 18. Germline lookup yields CDR1 SGHDT and CDR2 YYEEEE. CDR3 DNA sequence: TGTGCCAGCAGCTTCCCTAACTACAGGGGCGGTAGGTGGACTGAAGCTTTCTTT. Protein product: CASSFPNYRGGRWTEAFF.

The V gene is TRBV10-2, the J gene TRBJ2-2; TRBD1 agrees at 7 bases. The junction had 11 bases not matched to a gene; V was cut back by 7 bases and J by 3 bases. Germline V gene data show CDR1 as WSHSY and CDR2 as SAAADI. The CDR3 is 16 residues long. The CDR3 nucleotides read TGCGCCAGCATCTGGACAGGCCTTGGGTACACCGGGGAGCTGTTTTTT. Its translation is CASIWTGLGYTGELFF.

The CDR3 DNA reads as TGTGCCAGCAGTGAAGAAGGCAGTTCGAACACTGAAGCTTTCTTT. This gives the protein CASSEEGSSNTEAFF. The V and J genes are TRBV6-1 and TRBJ1-1; D not resolved. Germline CDR1 is MNHNS and CDR2 is SASEGT. The CDR3 runs to 15 residues. Trimming took 1 base from V and 1 from J, leaving 10 bases between them.

Only a few counts were recorded for this clonotype. The gene calls are TRBV20-1 and TRBJ1-3; D may be TRBD1 (5 bases). CDR1 is DFQATT, CDR2 SNEGSKA, per germline (reference sequence). The CDR3 sequence is 12 residues long. Trimming took 3 bases from V and 4 from J, leaving 7 bases between them. The CDR3 here is CSASRQGNTIYF. The DNA for the CDR3 is TGCAGTGCTAGTAGACAGGGAAACACCATATATTTT.

J is TRBJ2-5 and V is TRBV7-9; no clear D gene. Germline CDR1 SEHNR, CDR2 FQNEAQ (reference sequence). V lost 4 bases, J lost 5 bases, and 8 bases lay in between. The CDR3 sequence is 12 residues long. The CDR3 here is CASSSRMETQYF. CDR3 bases: TGTGCCAGCAGCTCAAGAATGGAGACCCAGTACTTC. The whole variable domain, remainder taken from reference TRBV7-9 and TRBJ2-5, is DTGVSQNPRHKITKRGQNVTFRCDPISEHNRLYWYRQTLGQGPEFLTYFQNEAQLEKSRLLSDRFSAERPKGSFSTLEIQRTEQGDSAMYLCASSSRMETQYFGPGTRLLVL.

This clonotype was detected once. The genes are TRBV19 and TRBJ2-3, with TRBD2 identical over 10 bases. This CDR3 contains 17 residues. The V and J ends lost 7 bases and 5 bases, in that order; junction bases with no gene match: 15. Germline-derived CDR1 and CDR2 are LNHDA and SQIVND (reference sequence). The CDR3 sequence is CASKEGGLAGDRDTQYF. CDR3 nucleotides: TGTGCCAGTAAAGAAGGGGGCCTAGCGGGAGACAGAGATACGCAGTATTTT.

The V gene is TRBV20-1, the J gene TRBJ1-2, with no clear D. The CDR3 is 12 residues long. The germline CDR1 and CDR2 sequences are DFQATT and SNEGSKA (reference sequence). Between the trimmed V and J ends, which lost 3 bases and 6 bases, there was a span of 11 bases. CDR3 sequence (DNA): TGCAGTGCTAGCGGCAGGCGGGATGGCTACACCTTC. It yields the protein CSASGRRDGYTF.

The chain joins TRBV20-1 to TRBJ2-2; the D gene is possibly TRBD2 (6 bases). CDR3 length equals 14 residues. Germline V lookup: CDR1 DFQATT, CDR2 SNEGSKA (reference sequence). V lost 1 base and J 6 bases, leaving 12 bases between the germline ends. CDR3 sequence: CSARVGGEAGELFF. The CDR3 coding sequence is TGCAGTGCTAGAGTGGGGGGAGAGGCCGGGGAGCTGTTTTTT.

The chain links TRBV2 to TRBJ1-1; a weak D match, TRBD1 (5 bases). The CDR3 loop spans 16 amino acids. The V end lost 3 bases, the J end lost 2 bases, and 16 bases lay between the germline ends. CDR1 is SNHLY, CDR2 FYNNEI, per germline. The CDR3 loop is CASSEGQSQGNTEAFF. Here the CDR3 DNA reads TGTGCCAGCAGTGAGGGCCAGAGCCAGGGAAACACTGAAGCTTTCTTT.

This clonotype appeared a few times. The V call is TRBV20-1, the J call TRBJ2-1; D unresolved. The CDR3 contains 16 residues. V lost 5 bases to trimming and J lost 2 bases, with 19 bases between them. Germline V CDR1 and CDR2: DFQATT, SNEGSKA (reference sequence). The CDR3 loop is CSASKRPYGTYNEQFF. Here the CDR3 DNA reads TGCAGTGCTTCAAAACGCCCCTATGGCACCTACAATGAGCAGTTCTTC.

The V gene is TRBV19, the J gene TRBJ2-6; D not resolved. The CDR3 has 15 residues. The V end lost 6 bases, the J end lost 1 base, and 10 bases lay between the germline ends. The germline V gene encodes CDR1 LNHDA and CDR2 SQIVND (reference sequence). The CDR3 coding sequence is TGTGCCAGTAGAGGCGTGTGGTCTGGGGCCAACGTCCTGACTTTC. Translated: CASRGVWSGANVLTF.

The J gene is TRBJ1-2, the V gene TRBV20-1; unclear D gene. CDR1 DFQATT and CDR2 SNEGSKA come from the germline V gene (reference sequence). This CDR3 has 16 amino acids. V lost 5 bases to trimming and J lost 0 bases, with 19 bases between them. The CDR3 bases are TGCAGTGCTCCTGAAATGAGACGGATATCTAACTATGGCTACACCTTC. As protein: CSAPEMRRISNYGYTF.

In its sample, this clonotype was seen a few times. Here the CDR3 reads CASSPNGYNSPLHF. CDR3 bases: TGTGCCAGCAGTCCGAACGGATATAATTCACCCCTCCACTTT. The chain has TRBV25-1 and TRBJ1-6; D is unclear. Germline CDR1 and CDR2: MGHDK and SYGVNS. V shed 5 bases and J shed 4 bases, with 9 bases lying between them. The CDR3 extends over 14 amino acids.

The rearrangement joins TRBV6-1 to TRBJ1-2; D unclear. The germline CDR1 and CDR2 sequences are MNHNS and SASEGT. Trimming removed 2 bases from V and 10 bases from J, with 14 bases in between. The CDR3 extends over 13 amino acids. The CDR3 here is CASSEKWSVPYTF. CDR3 nucleotide sequence: TGTGCCAGCAGTGAAAAATGGTCGGTGCCCTACACCTTC.

The chain joins TRBV20-1 to TRBJ1-2; a weak D match, TRBD1 (6 bases). CDR1 is DFQATT, CDR2 SNEGSKA, per germline (reference sequence). The CDR3 runs to 15 residues. V lost 5 bases, J lost 4 bases, and 20 bases lay in between. The CDR3 DNA sequence: TGCAGTGCTTCCGGACGAGGGGGGATCGGCTATGGCTACACCTTC. This gives the protein CSASGRGGIGYGYTF.

This sequence joins TRBV28 and TRBJ1-5; D might be TRBD1 (5 bases). Deletions cut 4 bases from V and 1 base from J, with 14 bases between. Germline V gene lookup returns CDR1 MDHEN and CDR2 SYDVKM. CDR3 length: 16 residues. CDR3 loop: CASSWAGGGSNQPQHF. The CDR3 bases are TGTGCCAGCAGTTGGGCTGGGGGGGGGAGCAATCAGCCCCAGCATTTT.

The rearrangement uses TRBV6-4 and TRBJ1-5; D not certain. The CDR3 loop spans 16 amino acids. Germline values: CDR1 MRHNA, CDR2 SNTAGT. The V gene lost 4 bases and the J gene lost 5 bases, with 18 bases spanning the gap. The CDR3 region is CASSVTVGHEDQPQHF. The CDR3 region has the DNA TGTGCCAGCAGTGTTACAGTGGGCCATGAGGATCAGCCCCAGCATTTT.

The J gene is TRBJ1-5, the V gene TRBV6-1; TRBD1 might be the D (6 bases). V lost 6 bases and J lost 3, with 12 bases in between. The germline CDR1 and CDR2 sequences are MNHNS and SASEGT. This CDR3 is 14 amino acids long. CDR3 in amino acids: CASSSSGANQPQHF. CDR3 nucleotides: TGTGCCAGCAGCTCCTCAGGGGCCAATCAGCCCCAGCATTTT.

V and J are TRBV20-1 and TRBJ1-1; D is possibly TRBD1 (6 bases). The CDR3 is made up of 13 amino acids. In germline, CDR1 is DFQATT, CDR2 SNEGSKA (reference sequence). Trimming pared 5 bases from V and 1 base from J, leaving 11 bases between. CDR3 amino acids: CSALWTANTEAFF. The CDR3 DNA sequence: TGCAGTGCTCTGTGGACAGCGAACACTGAAGCTTTCTTT.

The rearrangement links TRBV7-8 to TRBJ1-1; 8 bases fit TRBD1. The CDR3 runs to 15 residues. V shed 5 bases, J shed 1 base, and the junction held 6 bases outside the gene matches. CDR1 SGHVS and CDR2 FQNEAQ come from the germline V gene. The CDR3 DNA follows: TGTGCCAGCAGCAAAAGGGACAGGACGAACACTGAAGCTTTCTTT. It translates to CASSKRDRTNTEAFF. Full variable domain (outside the CDR3, taken from reference TRBV7-8 and TRBJ1-1): GAGVSQSPRYKVAKRGQDVALRCDPISGHVSLFWYQQALGQGPEFLTYFQNEAQLDKSGLPSDRFFAERPEGSVSTLKIQRTQQEDSAVYLCASSKRDRTNTEAFFGQGTRLTVV.

This rearrangement joins TRBV20-1 to TRBJ1-2; D uncertain. This CDR3 has 12 amino acids. V was pared by 5 bases and J by 8 bases, with 15 bases between. Per the germline V gene, CDR1 is DFQATT and CDR2 is SNEGSKA (reference sequence). The CDR3 region is CSAVSHLGGYTF. The CDR3 DNA is TGCAGTGCTGTAAGCCATTTAGGGGGCTACACCTTC.